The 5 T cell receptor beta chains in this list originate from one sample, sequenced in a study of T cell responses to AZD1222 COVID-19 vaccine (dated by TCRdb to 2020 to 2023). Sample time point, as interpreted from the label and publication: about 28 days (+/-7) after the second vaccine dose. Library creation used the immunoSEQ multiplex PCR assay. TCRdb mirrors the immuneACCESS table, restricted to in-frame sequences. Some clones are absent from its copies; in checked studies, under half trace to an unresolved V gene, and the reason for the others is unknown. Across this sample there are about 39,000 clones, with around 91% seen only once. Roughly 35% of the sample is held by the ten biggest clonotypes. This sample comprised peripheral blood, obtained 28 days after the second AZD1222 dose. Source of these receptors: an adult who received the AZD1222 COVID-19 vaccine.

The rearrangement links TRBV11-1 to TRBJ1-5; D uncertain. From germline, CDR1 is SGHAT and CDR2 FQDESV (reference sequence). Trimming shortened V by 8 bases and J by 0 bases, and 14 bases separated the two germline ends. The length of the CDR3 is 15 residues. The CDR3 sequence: CASFLLGNSNQPQHF. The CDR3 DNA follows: TGTGCCAGCTTCCTCCTTGGGAATAGCAATCAGCCCCAGCATTTT. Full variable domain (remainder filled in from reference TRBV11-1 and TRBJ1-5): EAEVAQSPRYKITEKSQAVAFWCDPISGHATLYWYRQILGQGPELLVQFQDESVVDDSQLPKDRFSAERLKGVDSTLKIQPAELGDSAMYLCASFLLGNSNQPQHFGDGTRLSIL.

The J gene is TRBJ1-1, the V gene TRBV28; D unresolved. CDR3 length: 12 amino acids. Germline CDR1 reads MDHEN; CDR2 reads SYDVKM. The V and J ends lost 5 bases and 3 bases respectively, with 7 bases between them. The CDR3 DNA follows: TGTGCCAGCAGTCAAATGGACACTGAAGCTTTCTTT. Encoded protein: CASSQMDTEAFF.

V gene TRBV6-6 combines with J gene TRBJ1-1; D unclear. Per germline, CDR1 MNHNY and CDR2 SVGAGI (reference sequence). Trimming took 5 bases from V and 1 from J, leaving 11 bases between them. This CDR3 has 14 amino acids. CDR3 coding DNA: TGTGCCAGCAGTGGGCCCCCAGGGAACACTGAAGCTTTCTTT. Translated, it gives CASSGPPGNTEAFF.

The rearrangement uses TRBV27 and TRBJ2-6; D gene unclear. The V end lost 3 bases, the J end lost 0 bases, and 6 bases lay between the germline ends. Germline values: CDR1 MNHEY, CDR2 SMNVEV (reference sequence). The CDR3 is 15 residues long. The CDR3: CASSFGFSGANVLTF. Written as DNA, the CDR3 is TGTGCCAGCAGTTTCGGGTTCTCTGGGGCCAACGTCCTGACTTTC.

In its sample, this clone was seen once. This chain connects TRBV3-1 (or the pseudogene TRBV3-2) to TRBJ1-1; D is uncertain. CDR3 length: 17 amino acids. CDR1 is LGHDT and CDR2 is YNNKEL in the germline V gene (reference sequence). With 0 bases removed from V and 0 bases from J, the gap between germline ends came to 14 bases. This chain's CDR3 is CASSQDILARMNTEAFF. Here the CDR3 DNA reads TGTGCCAGCAGCCAAGATATCTTGGCCAGGATGAACACTGAAGCTTTCTTT.